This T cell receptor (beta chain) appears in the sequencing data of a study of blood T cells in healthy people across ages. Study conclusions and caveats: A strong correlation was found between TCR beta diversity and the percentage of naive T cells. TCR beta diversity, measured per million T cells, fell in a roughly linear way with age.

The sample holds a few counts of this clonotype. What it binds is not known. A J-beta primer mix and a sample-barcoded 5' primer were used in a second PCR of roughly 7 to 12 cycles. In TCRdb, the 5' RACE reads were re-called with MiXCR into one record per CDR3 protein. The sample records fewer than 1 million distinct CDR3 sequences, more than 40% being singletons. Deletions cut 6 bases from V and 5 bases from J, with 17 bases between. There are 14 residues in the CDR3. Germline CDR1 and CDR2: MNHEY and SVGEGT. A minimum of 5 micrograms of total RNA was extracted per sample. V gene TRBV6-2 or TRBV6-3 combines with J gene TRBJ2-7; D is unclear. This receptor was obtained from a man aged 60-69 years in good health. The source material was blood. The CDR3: CASRYLSSDDEQYF. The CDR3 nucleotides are TGTGCCAGCAGATACCTCTCAAGTGACGACGAGCAGTACTTC.